A single sample gave rise to the 25 T cell receptor beta chains below, sequenced in a study of blood T cell repertoires in COVID-19. The data were produced by immunoSEQ multiplex PCR, yet TCRdb's version contains in-frame clones alone and is incomplete. Of about 110,000 clones in the sample, 80% to 90% were seen once. The material sequenced was peripheral blood. The receptors originated from a human donor in a cohort sampled during active COVID-19.

The chain links TRBV5-1 to TRBJ2-2; TRBD1 matches at 8 bases. Trimming removed 5 bases from V and 1 base from J; junction bases left unmatched: 4. Germline values: CDR1 SGHRS, CDR2 YFSETQ. The CDR3 is 15 amino acids. CDR3 in DNA: TGCGCCAGCAGGGCGACAGGGGTGAACACCGGGGAGCTGTTTTTT. Translating gives CASRATGVNTGELFF.

V gene TRBV7-9 combines with J gene TRBJ2-1, with a possible D match to TRBD2 (6 bases). V shed 6 bases and J shed 4 bases, with 10 bases lying between them. This CDR3 is built from 13 residues. CDR1 is SEHNR, CDR2 FQNEAQ, per germline (reference sequence). The CDR3 coding sequence is TGTGCCAGCAGGCGGGGAGGATACAATGAGCAGTTCTTC. Its translation is CASRRGGYNEQFF.

This clone was detected only once. V gene TRBV11-1 combines with J gene TRBJ1-1; unclear D gene. Germline CDR1 reads SGHAT; CDR2 reads FQDESV (reference sequence). The CDR3 extends over 13 amino acids. V was pared by 1 base and J by 5 bases, with 8 bases between. The CDR3 nucleotides are TGTGCCAGCAGCTTAGTCGAGAAGACTGAAGCTTTCTTT. Residues: CASSLVEKTEAFF.

This clone has a single count. The V and J genes are TRBV9 and TRBJ2-3, with 9 bases fitting TRBD2. The CDR3 runs 15 residues. J was trimmed by 5 bases and V by 3 bases; bases with no gene match: 7. Germline lookup yields CDR1 SGDLS and CDR2 YYNGEE. The CDR3 coding sequence is TGTGCCAGCAGCGGCTTAGCGGGAGCCCTAGATACGCAGTATTTT. Its protein product is CASSGLAGALDTQYF.

This clone showed up just once. The chain couples TRBV5-1 to TRBJ2-3; TRBD2 might be the D (6 bases). Between the trimmed V and J ends, which lost 3 bases and 0 bases, there was a span of 17 bases. This CDR3 spans 17 amino acids. CDR1 SGHRS and CDR2 YFSETQ come from the germline V gene. The CDR3 region has the DNA TGCGCCAGCAGCTCCCCCATAGCGGACGCTAGCACAGATACGCAGTATTTT. Translation: CASSSPIADASTDTQYF.

The chain carries TRBV5-1 and TRBJ2-2, with TRBD2 identical over 10 bases. From germline, CDR1 is SGHRS and CDR2 YFSETQ. With V trimmed by 1 base and J by 1 base, 1 base remained unmatched. The CDR3 is 16 residues long. CDR3 coding DNA: TGCGCCAGCAGCTTGAGGACTAGCGGGAACACCGGGGAGCTGTTTTTT. Translated, it gives CASSLRTSGNTGELFF.

V usage is TRBV6-4 and J usage is TRBJ2-1; 7 bases line up with TRBD2. The CDR3 sequence is 13 residues long. V lost 5 bases to trimming and J lost 4 bases; unmatched junction nucleotides: 2. Germline assignment: CDR1 MRHNA and CDR2 SNTAGT. The CDR3 DNA reads TGTGCCAGCAGTAGCGGGGCTTACAATGAGCAGTTCTTC. It is translated as CASSSGAYNEQFF.

This clone was seen only a few times. This chain connects TRBV2 to TRBJ1-3, with D possibly matching TRBD1 (6 bases). Germline V gene lookup returns CDR1 SNHLY and CDR2 FYNNEI. CDR3 length: 12 residues. V gave up 11 bases and J gave up 4 bases, with 12 bases separating them. This CDR3 is CARRGAGNTIYF. DNA for the CDR3: TGTGCCCGCCGGGGGGCCGGAAACACCATATATTTT.

This chain links TRBV15 with TRBJ2-1, with D possibly being TRBD2 (7 bases). Looked up from germline, CDR1 is LNHNV and CDR2 is YYDKDF (reference sequence). The CDR3 spans 16 residues. V was cut by 1 base and J by 5 bases, with 15 bases left in between. CDR3 sequence: CATSRGVGGPDNEQFF. The CDR3 nucleotides are TGTGCCACCAGCAGAGGGGTCGGGGGGCCGGACAATGAGCAGTTCTTC.

This clone was found once. The rearrangement uses TRBV7-3 and TRBJ2-1; 10 bases agree with TRBD2. V trimming: 4 bases; J trimming: 11 bases; junction bases outside the gene matches: 8. Looked up from germline, CDR1 is SGHTA and CDR2 is FQGTGA. CDR3 length: 14 residues. The CDR3 here is CASSSGTSVLQQFF. In nucleotides, the CDR3 is TGTGCCAGCAGCTCCGGGACTAGCGTGTTGCAGCAGTTCTTC.

The chain uses TRBV29-1 and TRBJ1-3; D is ambiguous. The CDR3 sequence is 12 residues long. CDR1 is SQVTM and CDR2 is ANQGSEA in the germline V gene. V gave up 1 base and J gave up 7 bases, with 8 bases separating them. The CDR3 DNA sequence: TGCAGCGTTGAAGCAGGCGCTAACACCATATATTTT. It is translated as CSVEAGANTIYF.

The chain uses TRBV19 and TRBJ1-1; 7 nucleotides agree with TRBD1. This CDR3 comprises 15 residues. The germline V gene encodes CDR1 LNHDA and CDR2 SQIVND (reference sequence). With V trimmed by 5 bases and J by 5 bases, 11 bases remained unmatched. This CDR3 is CASSDETGIVTEAFF. The CDR3 nucleotides are TGTGCCAGTAGTGACGAGACAGGGATCGTAACTGAAGCTTTCTTT.

This sequence joins TRBV30 and TRBJ2-1, with 7 nucleotides matching TRBD2. J gave up 7 bases and V 5 bases, and 8 bases lay outside the gene matches. Germline CDR1 GTSNPN, CDR2 SVGIG (reference sequence). The CDR3 is 13 residues long. The CDR3: CAWVWGGLNEQFF. CDR3 in DNA: TGTGCCTGGGTCTGGGGGGGTCTAAATGAGCAGTTCTTC.

The chain combines TRBV28 with TRBJ1-2; 12 bases align to TRBD1. Germline V gene lookup returns CDR1 MDHEN and CDR2 SYDVKM. V was clipped by 1 base and J by 5 bases; unmatched bases: 8. The CDR3 contains 17 residues. The CDR3 protein is CASSLYPRDRGQYGYTF. The CDR3 DNA sequence: TGTGCCAGCAGTTTATACCCCCGGGACAGGGGGCAATATGGCTACACCTTC.

This clone was seen only a few times. The chain joins TRBV5-1 to TRBJ1-2; D gene ambiguous. This CDR3 comprises 15 residues. The V gene lost 5 bases and the J gene lost 1 base, with 15 bases spanning the gap. Germline V gene data show CDR1 as SGHRS and CDR2 as YFSETQ. The CDR3 coding sequence is TGCGCCAGCAGTCCCGGGGAAAACCTTAACTATGGCTACACCTTC. This gives the protein CASSPGENLNYGYTF.

This clone was seen only once. The chain is built from TRBV9 and TRBJ1-5; D call uncertain. The CDR3 is 16 amino acids. V was shortened by 4 bases and J by 2 bases, with 16 bases between the two germline ends. The germline CDR1 and CDR2 sequences are SGDLS and YYNGEE. The CDR3 nucleotides read TGTGCCAGCAGCACCCTCGGAAGGAGATGCAATCAGCCCCAGCATTTT. Translation gives CASSTLGRRCNQPQHF. Based on the CDR3 plus reference TRBV9 and TRBJ1-5, the full variable domain is DSGVTQTPKHLITATGQRVTLRCSPRSGDLSVYWYQQSLDQGLQFLIQYYNGEERAKGNILERFSAQQFPDLHSELNLSSLELGDSALYFCASSTLGRRCNQPQHFGDGTRLSIL.

V gene TRBV9 combines with J gene TRBJ2-3; TRBD2 aligns across 16 bases. The CDR3 has 17 residues. CDR1 and CDR2 (germline): SGDLS, YYNGEE. Germline trimming cut 5 bases from V and 2 bases from J; bases unmatched to any gene: 5. The CDR3 region is CASSPGTSGGATDTQYF. In DNA, the CDR3 is TGTGCCAGCAGTCCCGGGACTAGCGGGGGGGCCACAGATACGCAGTATTTT.

The DNA for the CDR3 is TGCGCCAGCAGTTCCGCGGCAGCGAACACCGGGGAGCTGTTTTTT. Its protein is CASSSAAANTGELFF. V and J are TRBV5-1 and TRBJ2-2, with no clear D. The CDR3 spans 15 residues. CDR1 is SGHRS, CDR2 YFSETQ, per germline. V dropped 5 bases and J dropped 0 bases, with 11 bases sitting between them.

The V call is TRBV2, the J call TRBJ1-3; 7 bases match TRBD1. The V and J ends lost 6 bases and 4 bases, in that order; junction bases with no gene match: 6. The CDR3 loop spans 14 amino acids. Germline V gene data show CDR1 as SNHLY and CDR2 as FYNNEI. CDR3 in amino acids: CASRGRGAGNTIYF. The CDR3 region has the DNA TGTGCCAGCAGAGGCAGGGGGGCAGGAAACACCATATATTTT.

This clone was seen just once. The chain is built from TRBV7-3 and TRBJ2-1; 8 nucleotides align to TRBD2. Germline V gene data show CDR1 as SGHTA and CDR2 as FQGTGA. The V gene end was trimmed by 4 bases and the J gene end by 12 bases; junction bases not matched to a gene: 11. This CDR3 contains 14 residues. The CDR3 bases are TGTGCCAGCAGCTCAAGGGGACTAGGGGAGCGGCAGTTCTTC. Translation: CASSSRGLGERQFF. Full variable domain (outside the CDR3, taken from reference TRBV7-3 and TRBJ2-1): GAGVSQTPSNKVTEKGKYVELRCDPISGHTALYWYRQSLGQGPEFLIYFQGTGAADDSGLPNDRFFAVRPEGSVSTLKIQRTERGDSAVYLCASSSRGLGERQFFGPGTRLTVL.

V gene TRBV5-5 combines with J gene TRBJ1-5; the D gene is possibly TRBD1 (5 bases). V lost 4 bases to trimming and J lost 1 base, with 12 bases between them. The CDR3 is 15 residues long. The germline CDR1 and CDR2 sequences are SGHKS and YYEKEE (reference sequence). The CDR3 DNA reads TGTGCCAGCAGCCCCTATGACAGAAGCAATCAGCCCCAGCATTTT. Protein sequence: CASSPYDRSNQPQHF. Full variable domain (remainder filled in from reference TRBV5-5 and TRBJ1-5): DAGVTQSPTHLIKTRGQQVTLRCSPISGHKSVSWYQQVLGQGPQFIFQYYEKEERGRGNFPDRFSARQFPNYSSELNVNALLLGDSALYLCASSPYDRSNQPQHFGDGTRLSIL.

The V gene is TRBV4-2, the J gene TRBJ1-3; D is uncertain. Deletions cut 0 bases from V and 0 bases from J, with 9 bases between. This CDR3 has 16 residues. Germline assignment: CDR1 LGHNA and CDR2 YNFKEQ. The CDR3 protein is CASSQDIEISGNTIYF. The CDR3 DNA reads TGTGCCAGCAGCCAAGACATAGAAATCTCTGGAAACACCATATATTTT.

This chain joins TRBV5-1 and TRBJ2-2, with 8 bases identical to TRBD2. After removal of 0 bases from V and 0 bases from J, the junction contained 4 bases not matched to a gene. Germline V lookup: CDR1 SGHRS, CDR2 YFSETQ. The CDR3 loop spans 17 amino acids. Here the CDR3 reads CASSLAVAGTNTGELFF. DNA of the CDR3: TGCGCCAGCAGCTTGGCGGTAGCGGGGACGAACACCGGGGAGCTGTTTTTT.

This chain uses TRBV5-6 with TRBJ2-2, with 11 bases lining up with TRBD2. CDR3 length: 16 residues. Germline CDR1 and CDR2: SGHDT and YYEEEE. V was pared by 3 bases and J by 2 bases, with 3 bases of the junction left unmatched. CDR3 DNA: TGTGCCAGCAGCTACGGGACTAGCGGAAACACCGGGGAGCTGTTTTTT. Translation: CASSYGTSGNTGELFF.

The gene calls are TRBV25-1 and TRBJ1-2, with TRBD1 identical over 8 bases. The V gene end was trimmed by 9 bases and the J gene end by 8 bases; junction bases not matched to a gene: 14. This CDR3 comprises 14 residues. Germline loops: CDR1 MGHDK, CDR2 SYGVNS. The CDR3 DNA sequence: TGTGCCAGGGAGAAGACAGGGGTTCATCACGGCTACACCTTC. This gives the protein CAREKTGVHHGYTF.